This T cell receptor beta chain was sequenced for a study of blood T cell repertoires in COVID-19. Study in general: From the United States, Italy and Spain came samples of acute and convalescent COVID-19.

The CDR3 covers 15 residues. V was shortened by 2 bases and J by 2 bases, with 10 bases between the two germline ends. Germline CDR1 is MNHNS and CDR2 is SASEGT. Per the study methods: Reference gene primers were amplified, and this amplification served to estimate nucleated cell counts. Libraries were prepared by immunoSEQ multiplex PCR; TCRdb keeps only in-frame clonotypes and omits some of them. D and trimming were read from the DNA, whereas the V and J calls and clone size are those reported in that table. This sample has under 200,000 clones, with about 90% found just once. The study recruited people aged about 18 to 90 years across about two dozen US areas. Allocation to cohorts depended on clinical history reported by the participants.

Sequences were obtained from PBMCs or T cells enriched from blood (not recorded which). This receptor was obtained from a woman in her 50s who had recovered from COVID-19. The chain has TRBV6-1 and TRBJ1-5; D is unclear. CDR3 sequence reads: CASSERVQGNQPQHF. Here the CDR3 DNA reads TGTGCCAGCAGTGAAAGAGTCCAGGGCAATCAGCCCCAGCATTTT.